The 13 T cell receptor beta chains below come from one sample, sequenced in a study of Ad26.COV2.S vaccination and SARS-CoV-2 variants. Sample treatment: around 19 received Ad26.COV2.S at low or high dose, single or two shots; about five received placebo; per-sample allocation not given. Sample collection was performed on day 63 after the first vaccine or placebo injection. Clones were sequenced by immunoSEQ multiplex PCR, and TCRdb holds only the in-frame ones, with some missing. The table shows a few hundred thousand clones, with about 92% occurring only once. The sample was peripheral blood, taken in a trial of Ad26.COV2.S vaccine versus placebo. These receptors were obtained from a person aged 18-65 years who received the Ad26.COV2.S COVID-19 vaccine or a placebo.

This clone turned up a few times. The V call is TRBV7-9, the J call TRBJ2-7; 8 bases are a match to TRBD1. Unmatched junction bases numbered 9, after V lost 4 bases and J lost 4 bases. The germline gives CDR1 SEHNR, CDR2 FQNEAQ (reference sequence). The CDR3 spans 15 residues. In DNA, the CDR3 is TGTGCCAGCAGCTCGTACAGGGGGAAGGGGTACGAGCAGTACTTC. It specifies CASSSYRGKGYEQYF.

V gene TRBV20-1 combines with J gene TRBJ2-5; 7 nucleotides line up with TRBD2. Germline V gene lookup returns CDR1 DFQATT and CDR2 SNEGSKA (reference sequence). The CDR3 extends over 11 amino acids. The CDR3 nucleotides are TGCGGATGGACTAGGCAAGAGACCCAGTACTTC. Encoded protein: CGWTRQETQYF.

The chain carries TRBV19 and TRBJ1-5; TRBD1 is a possible D gene (6 bases). CDR3 length equals 15 residues. V was trimmed by 3 bases and J by 1 base, leaving 10 bases between them. Germline V CDR1 and CDR2: LNHDA, SQIVND (reference sequence). The CDR3 DNA reads TGTGCCAGTAGTATTGGGGGCGGGAGCAATCAGCCCCAGCATTTT. This sequence encodes CASSIGGGSNQPQHF.

This sequence joins TRBV4-2 and TRBJ2-3; 14 bases fit TRBD2. V shed 4 bases, J shed 2 bases, and the junction held 8 bases outside the gene matches. This CDR3 contains 18 residues. Germline CDR1 reads LGHNA; CDR2 reads YNFKEQ. The CDR3 coding sequence is TGTGCCAGCAGCCCCGGGACTAGCGGGGGTTTCCACACAGATACGCAGTATTTT. Its protein product is CASSPGTSGGFHTDTQYF.

This sequence joins TRBV30 and TRBJ1-5; D not resolved. This CDR3 is built from 17 residues. V lost 0 bases to trimming and J lost 0 bases, with 15 bases between them. Germline CDR1 reads GTSNPN; CDR2 reads SVGIG (reference sequence). The chain's CDR3 is CAWSVRTALYSNQPQHF. CDR3 sequence (DNA): TGTGCCTGGAGTGTACGTACAGCTCTCTATAGCAATCAGCCCCAGCATTTT.

The V and J genes are TRBV7-9 and TRBJ2-2; 8 bases agree with TRBD1. The trim removed 5 bases at V and 2 bases at J, leaving 13 bases unmatched. The CDR3 extends over 18 amino acids. Germline V gene sequence: CDR1 SEHNR, CDR2 FQNEAQ (reference sequence). CDR3 sequence reads: CASSHSPYRGTNTGELFF. The DNA of the CDR3 is TGTGCCAGCAGCCACTCCCCTTACAGGGGGACTAACACCGGGGAGCTGTTTTTT.

The chain uses TRBV7-9 and TRBJ1-2, with TRBD1 identical over 7 bases. Looked up from germline, CDR1 is SEHNR and CDR2 is FQNEAQ (reference sequence). The V gene end was trimmed by 1 base and the J gene end by 7 bases; junction bases not matched to a gene: 6. This CDR3 contains 14 residues. The CDR3 spells CASSLETGTGGYTF. CDR3 sequence (DNA): TGTGCCAGCAGCTTAGAGACAGGGACTGGTGGCTACACCTTC.

The rearrangement joins TRBV12-3 or TRBV12-4 to TRBJ2-5, with D unresolved. The CDR3 is made up of 11 amino acids. The ends were cut back, 5 bases at V and 5 bases at J, with 6 bases in the middle. The chain's CDR3 is CASSPGETQYF. CDR3 DNA: TGTGCCAGCAGTCCCGGGGAGACCCAGTACTTC.

Of note for this clone: Because the CDR3's place on the DNA is in doubt, the DNA is left out and the CDR3 is given as listed by TCRdb. This chain links TRBV27 with TRBJ2-2; the table's D gene call, TRBD1, was not cross checked with the DNA. Termini included, the CDR3 measures 16 amino acids. The germline CDR1 and CDR2 sequences are MNHEY and SMNVEV (reference sequence). CDR3 loop: CASSTSTGAGAGELFF.

The chain links TRBV6-2 or TRBV6-3 to TRBJ1-6; 7 bases are shared with TRBD1. Germline CDR1 is MNHEY and CDR2 is SVGEGT. The ends lost 2 bases at V and 3 bases at J; junction bases unmatched: 4. The CDR3 extends over 16 amino acids. Written as DNA, the CDR3 is TGTGCCAGCAGTTACGGCAACAGGGGCTATAATTCACCCCTCCACTTT. This encodes CASSYGNRGYNSPLHF.

The rearrangement joins TRBV29-1 to TRBJ2-7; D possibly uses TRBD1 or TRBD2 (5 bases each). With 4 bases removed from V and 2 bases from J, the gap between germline ends came to 24 bases. Germline V CDR1 and CDR2: SQVTM, ANQGSEA. The CDR3 has 17 amino acids. CDR3 sequence (DNA): TGCAGCGTTGGGCGAGAGCCGGGGCAGGCGATCCCCTACGAGCAGTACTTC. It yields the protein CSVGREPGQAIPYEQYF.

This clone was counted once. The junction does not match germline at one end; this may be a read error. The chain has TRBV7-7 and TRBJ2-1; 9 bases fit TRBD1. The CDR3 extends over 16 amino acids. Germline V gives CDR1 SSHAT, CDR2 FNYEAQ (reference sequence). The CDR3 sequence is CASSPGGQGFYNEQFF. CDR3 in DNA: TGTGCTAGCAGCCCCGGTGGACAGGGGTTTTACAATGAGCAGTTCTTC.

This chain connects TRBV27 to TRBJ2-1; perhaps TRBD1 as D (6 bases). The CDR3 contains 14 residues. Deletions cut 5 bases from V and 1 base from J, with 9 bases between. Germline V gene lookup returns CDR1 MNHEY and CDR2 SMNVEV (reference sequence). The CDR3 loop is CASSDRNSYNEQFF. Written as DNA, the CDR3 is TGTGCCAGCAGTGACAGGAATTCCTACAATGAGCAGTTCTTC.